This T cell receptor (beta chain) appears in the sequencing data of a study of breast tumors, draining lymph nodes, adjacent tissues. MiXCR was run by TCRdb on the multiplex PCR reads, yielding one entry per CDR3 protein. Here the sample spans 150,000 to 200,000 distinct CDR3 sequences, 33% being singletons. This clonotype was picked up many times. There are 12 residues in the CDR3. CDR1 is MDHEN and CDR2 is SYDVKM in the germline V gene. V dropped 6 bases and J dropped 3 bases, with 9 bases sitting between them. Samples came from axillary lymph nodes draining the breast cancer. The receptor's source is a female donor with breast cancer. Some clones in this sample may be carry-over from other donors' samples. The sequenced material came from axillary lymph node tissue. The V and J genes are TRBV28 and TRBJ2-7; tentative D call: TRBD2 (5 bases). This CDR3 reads CASSLRGYEQYF. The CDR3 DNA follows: TGTGCCAGCAGCTTACGGGGCTACGAGCAGTACTTC.